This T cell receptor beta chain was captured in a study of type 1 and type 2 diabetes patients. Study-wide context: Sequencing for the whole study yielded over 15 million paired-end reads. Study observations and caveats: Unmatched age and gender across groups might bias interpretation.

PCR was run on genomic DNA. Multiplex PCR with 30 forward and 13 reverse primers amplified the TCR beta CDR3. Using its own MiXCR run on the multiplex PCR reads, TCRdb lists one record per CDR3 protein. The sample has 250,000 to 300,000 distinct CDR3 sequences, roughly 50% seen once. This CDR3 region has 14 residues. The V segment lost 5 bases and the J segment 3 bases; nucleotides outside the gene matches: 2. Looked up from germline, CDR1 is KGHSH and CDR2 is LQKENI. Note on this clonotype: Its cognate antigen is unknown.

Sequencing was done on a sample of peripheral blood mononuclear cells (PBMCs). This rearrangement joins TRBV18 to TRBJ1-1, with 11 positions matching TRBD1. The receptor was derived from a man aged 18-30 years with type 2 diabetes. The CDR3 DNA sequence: TGTGCCAGCTCAGGACAGGGGGCTGACACTGAAGCTTTCTTT. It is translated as CASSGQGADTEAFF.